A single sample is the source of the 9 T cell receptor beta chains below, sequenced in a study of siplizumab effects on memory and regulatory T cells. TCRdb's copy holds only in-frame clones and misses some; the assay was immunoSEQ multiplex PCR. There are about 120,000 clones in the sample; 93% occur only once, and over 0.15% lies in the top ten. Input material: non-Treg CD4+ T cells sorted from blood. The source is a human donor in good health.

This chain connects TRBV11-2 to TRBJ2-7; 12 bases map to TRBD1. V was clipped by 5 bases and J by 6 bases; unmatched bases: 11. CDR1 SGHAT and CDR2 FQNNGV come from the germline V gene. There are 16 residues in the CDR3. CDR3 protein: CASSSLLGQGALEQYF. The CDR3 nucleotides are TGTGCCAGCAGCAGCTTATTGGGACAGGGGGCTCTCGAGCAGTACTTC.

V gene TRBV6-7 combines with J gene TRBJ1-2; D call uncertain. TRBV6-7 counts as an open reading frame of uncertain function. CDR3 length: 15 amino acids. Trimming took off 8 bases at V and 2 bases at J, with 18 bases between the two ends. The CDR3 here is CASVDRGTINYGYTF. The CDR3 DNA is TGTGCCAGCGTGGACCGCGGTACTATAAACTATGGCTACACCTTC.

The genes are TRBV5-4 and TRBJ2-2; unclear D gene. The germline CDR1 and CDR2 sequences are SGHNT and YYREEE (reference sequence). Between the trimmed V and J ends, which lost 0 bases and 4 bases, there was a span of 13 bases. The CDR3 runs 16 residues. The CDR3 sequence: CASSLAQAFSTGELFF. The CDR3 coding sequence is TGTGCCAGCAGCTTGGCCCAGGCGTTTTCCACCGGGGAGCTGTTTTTT.

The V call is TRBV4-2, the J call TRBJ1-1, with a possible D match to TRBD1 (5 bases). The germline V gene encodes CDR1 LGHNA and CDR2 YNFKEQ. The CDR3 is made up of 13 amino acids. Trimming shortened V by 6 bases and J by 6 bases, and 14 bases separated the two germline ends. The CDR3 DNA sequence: TGTGCCAGCAGACTACTCGGAGGGGCTGAAGCTTTCTTT. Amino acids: CASRLLGGAEAFF.

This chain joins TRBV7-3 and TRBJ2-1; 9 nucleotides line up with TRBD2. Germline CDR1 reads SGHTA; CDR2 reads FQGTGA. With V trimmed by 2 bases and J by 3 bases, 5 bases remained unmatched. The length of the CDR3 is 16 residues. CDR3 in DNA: TGTGCCAGCAGCTTATGGGGTAGCGGGGGCTACAATGAGCAGTTCTTC. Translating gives CASSLWGSGGYNEQFF. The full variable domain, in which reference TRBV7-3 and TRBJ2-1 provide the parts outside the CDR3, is GAGVSQTPSNKVTEKGKYVELRCDPISGHTALYWYRQSLGQGPEFLIYFQGTGAADDSGLPNDRFFAVRPEGSVSTLKIQRTERGDSAVYLCASSLWGSGGYNEQFFGPGTRLTVL.

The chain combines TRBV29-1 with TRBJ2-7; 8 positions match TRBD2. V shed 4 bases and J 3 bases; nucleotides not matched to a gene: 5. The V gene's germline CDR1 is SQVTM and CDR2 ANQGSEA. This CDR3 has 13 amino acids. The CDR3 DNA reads TGCAGCGTTGCCCTCAGCGGGGGCTACGAGCAGTACTTC. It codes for CSVALSGGYEQYF.

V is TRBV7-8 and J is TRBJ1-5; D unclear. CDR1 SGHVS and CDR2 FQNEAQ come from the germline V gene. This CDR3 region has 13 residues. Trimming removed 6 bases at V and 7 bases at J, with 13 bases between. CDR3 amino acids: CASSRSVDQPQHF. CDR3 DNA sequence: TGTGCCAGCAGTCGATCGGTAGACCAGCCCCAGCATTTT.

For the CDR3, the DNA is TGTGCCTGGAGTGTAGCCCTGGGGGGGAGTAGGCATGAGCAGTTCTTC. As protein: CAWSVALGGSRHEQFF. This sequence joins TRBV30 and TRBJ2-1; 7 nucleotides agree with TRBD2. V shed 0 bases, J shed 8 bases, and the junction held 13 bases outside the gene matches. CDR1 and CDR2 (germline): GTSNPN, SVGIG (reference sequence). CDR3 length equals 16 residues.

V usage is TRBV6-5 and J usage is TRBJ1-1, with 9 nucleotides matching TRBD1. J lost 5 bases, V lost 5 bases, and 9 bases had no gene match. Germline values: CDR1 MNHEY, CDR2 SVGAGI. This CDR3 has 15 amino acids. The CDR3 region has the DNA TGTGCCAGCAGTCCGGGGGACAGGGAGGGGACTGAAGCTTTCTTT. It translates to CASSPGDREGTEAFF.